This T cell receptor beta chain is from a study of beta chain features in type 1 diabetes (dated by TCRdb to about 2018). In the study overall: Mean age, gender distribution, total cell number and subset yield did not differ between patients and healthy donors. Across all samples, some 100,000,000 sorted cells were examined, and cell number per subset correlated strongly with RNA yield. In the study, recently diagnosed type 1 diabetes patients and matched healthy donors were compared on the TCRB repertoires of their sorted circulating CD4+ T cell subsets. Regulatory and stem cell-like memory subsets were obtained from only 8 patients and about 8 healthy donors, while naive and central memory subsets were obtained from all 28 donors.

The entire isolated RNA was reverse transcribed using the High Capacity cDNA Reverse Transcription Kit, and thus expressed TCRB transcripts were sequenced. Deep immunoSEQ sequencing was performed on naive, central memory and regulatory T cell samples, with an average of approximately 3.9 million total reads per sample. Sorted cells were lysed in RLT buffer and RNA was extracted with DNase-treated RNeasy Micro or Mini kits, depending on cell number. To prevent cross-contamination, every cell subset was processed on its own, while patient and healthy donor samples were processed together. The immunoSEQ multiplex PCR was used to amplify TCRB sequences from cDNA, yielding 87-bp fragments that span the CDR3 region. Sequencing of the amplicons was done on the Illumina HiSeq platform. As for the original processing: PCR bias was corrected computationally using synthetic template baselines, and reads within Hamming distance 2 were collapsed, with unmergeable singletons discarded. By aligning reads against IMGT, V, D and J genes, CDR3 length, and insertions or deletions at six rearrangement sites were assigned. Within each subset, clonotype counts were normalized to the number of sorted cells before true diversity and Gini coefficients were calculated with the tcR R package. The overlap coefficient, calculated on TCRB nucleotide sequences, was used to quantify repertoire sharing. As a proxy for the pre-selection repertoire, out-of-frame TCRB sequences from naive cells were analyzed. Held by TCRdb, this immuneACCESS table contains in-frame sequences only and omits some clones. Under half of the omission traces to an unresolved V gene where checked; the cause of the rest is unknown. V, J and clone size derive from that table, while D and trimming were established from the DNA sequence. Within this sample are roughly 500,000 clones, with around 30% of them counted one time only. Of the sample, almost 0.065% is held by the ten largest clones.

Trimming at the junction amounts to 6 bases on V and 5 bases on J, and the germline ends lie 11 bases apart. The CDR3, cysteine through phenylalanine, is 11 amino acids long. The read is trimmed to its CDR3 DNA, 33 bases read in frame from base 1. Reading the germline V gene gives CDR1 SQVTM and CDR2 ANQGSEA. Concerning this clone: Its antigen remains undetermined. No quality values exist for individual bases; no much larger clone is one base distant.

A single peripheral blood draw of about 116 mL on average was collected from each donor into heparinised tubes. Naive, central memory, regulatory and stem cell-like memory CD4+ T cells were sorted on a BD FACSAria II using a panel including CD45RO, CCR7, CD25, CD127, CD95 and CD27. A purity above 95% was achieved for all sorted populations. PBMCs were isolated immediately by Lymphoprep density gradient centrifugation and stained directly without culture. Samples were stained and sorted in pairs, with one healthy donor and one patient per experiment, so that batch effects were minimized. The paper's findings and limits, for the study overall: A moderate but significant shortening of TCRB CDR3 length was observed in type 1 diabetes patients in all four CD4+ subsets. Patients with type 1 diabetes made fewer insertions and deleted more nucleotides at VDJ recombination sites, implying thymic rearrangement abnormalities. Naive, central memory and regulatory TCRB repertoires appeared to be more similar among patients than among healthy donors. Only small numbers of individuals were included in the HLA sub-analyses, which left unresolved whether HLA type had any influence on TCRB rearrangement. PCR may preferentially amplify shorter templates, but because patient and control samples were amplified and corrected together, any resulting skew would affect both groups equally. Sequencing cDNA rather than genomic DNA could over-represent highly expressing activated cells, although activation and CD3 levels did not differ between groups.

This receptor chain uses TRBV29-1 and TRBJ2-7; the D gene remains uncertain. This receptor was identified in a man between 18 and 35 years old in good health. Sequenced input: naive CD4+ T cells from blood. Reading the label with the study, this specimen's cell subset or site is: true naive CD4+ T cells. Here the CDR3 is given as CSVADVDEQYF. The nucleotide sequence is TGCAGCGTGGCCGACGTTGACGAGCAGTACTTC.